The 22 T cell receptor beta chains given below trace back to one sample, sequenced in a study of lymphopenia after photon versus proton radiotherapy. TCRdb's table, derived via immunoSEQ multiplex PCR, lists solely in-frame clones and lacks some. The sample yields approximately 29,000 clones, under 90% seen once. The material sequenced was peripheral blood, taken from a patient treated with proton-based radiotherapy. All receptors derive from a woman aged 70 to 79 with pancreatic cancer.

In nucleotides, the CDR3 is TGTGCCAGTAGTATTGGACTGGCCACTGAAGCTTTCTTT. It encodes CASSIGLATEAFF. This chain joins TRBV19 and TRBJ1-1, with D uncertain. Germline CDR1 reads LNHDA; CDR2 reads SQIVND (reference sequence). The CDR3 spans 13 residues. Deletions cut 3 bases from V and 4 bases from J, with 9 bases between.

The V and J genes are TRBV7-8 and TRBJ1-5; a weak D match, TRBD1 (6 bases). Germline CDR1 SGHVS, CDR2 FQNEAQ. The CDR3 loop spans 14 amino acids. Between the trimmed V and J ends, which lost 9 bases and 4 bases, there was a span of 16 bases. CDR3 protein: CASRGGGGNQPQHF. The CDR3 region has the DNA TGTGCCAGTCGAGGGGGGGGTGGGAATCAGCCCCAGCATTTT.

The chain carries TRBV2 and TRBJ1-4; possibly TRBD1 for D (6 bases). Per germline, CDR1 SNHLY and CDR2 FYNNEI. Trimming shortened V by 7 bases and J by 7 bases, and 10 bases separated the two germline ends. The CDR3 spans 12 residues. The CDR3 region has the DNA TGTGCCAGCAACAGGGATGGTGAAAAACTGTTTTTT. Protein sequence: CASNRDGEKLFF.

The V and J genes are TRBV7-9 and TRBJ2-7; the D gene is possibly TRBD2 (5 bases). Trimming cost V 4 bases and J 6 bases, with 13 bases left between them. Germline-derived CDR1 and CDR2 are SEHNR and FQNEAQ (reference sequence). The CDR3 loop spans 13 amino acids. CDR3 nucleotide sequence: TGTGCCAGCAGCTCGGGGTCCTCCCCCGAGCAGTACTTC. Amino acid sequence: CASSSGSSPEQYF.

CDR3 sequence: CSATHTYEQYF. The CDR3 DNA reads TGCAGTGCAACACATACCTACGAGCAGTACTTC. The chain links TRBV20-1 to TRBJ2-7; D is unresolved. The CDR3 runs to 11 residues. Germline V gene data show CDR1 as DFQATT and CDR2 as SNEGSKA (reference sequence). Trimming left V 6 bases short and J 2 bases short, with 8 bases between.

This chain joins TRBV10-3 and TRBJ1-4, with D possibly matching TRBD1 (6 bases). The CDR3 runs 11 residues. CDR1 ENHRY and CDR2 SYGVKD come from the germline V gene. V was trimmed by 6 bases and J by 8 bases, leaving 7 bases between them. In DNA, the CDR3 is TGTGCCATCAGGCAGGGGGAAAAACTGTTTTTT. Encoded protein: CAIRQGEKLFF.

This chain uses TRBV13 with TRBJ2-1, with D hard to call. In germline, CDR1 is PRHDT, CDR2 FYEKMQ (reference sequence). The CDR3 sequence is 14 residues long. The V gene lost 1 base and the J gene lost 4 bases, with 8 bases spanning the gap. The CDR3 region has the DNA TGTGCCAGCAGCTTAGTTCAAAAATACAATGAGCAGTTCTTC. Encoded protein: CASSLVQKYNEQFF.

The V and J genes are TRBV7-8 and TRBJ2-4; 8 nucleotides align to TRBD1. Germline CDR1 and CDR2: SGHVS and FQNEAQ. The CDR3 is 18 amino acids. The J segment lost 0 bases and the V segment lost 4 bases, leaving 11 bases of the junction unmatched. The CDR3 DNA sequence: TGTGCCAGCAGCTACGTGAGACAGGGGACTCTAGCCAAAAACATTCAGTACTTC. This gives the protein CASSYVRQGTLAKNIQYF.

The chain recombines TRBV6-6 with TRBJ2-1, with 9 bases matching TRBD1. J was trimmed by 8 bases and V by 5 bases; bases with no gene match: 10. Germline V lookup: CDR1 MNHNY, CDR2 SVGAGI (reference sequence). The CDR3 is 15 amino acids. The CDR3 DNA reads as TGTGCCAGCAGTCGACCGGGACAGGGAGGGGATGAGCAGTTCTTC. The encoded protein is CASSRPGQGGDEQFF.

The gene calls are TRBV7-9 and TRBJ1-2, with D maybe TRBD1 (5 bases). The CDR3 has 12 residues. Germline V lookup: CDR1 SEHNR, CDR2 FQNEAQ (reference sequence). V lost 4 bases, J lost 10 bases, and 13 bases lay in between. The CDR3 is CASSSDRGHYTF. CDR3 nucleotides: TGTGCCAGCAGCTCCGACAGAGGGCACTACACCTTC.

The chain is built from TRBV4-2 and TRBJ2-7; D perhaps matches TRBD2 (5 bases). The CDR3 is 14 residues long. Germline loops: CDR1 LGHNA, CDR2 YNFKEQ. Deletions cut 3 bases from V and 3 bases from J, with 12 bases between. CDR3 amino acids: CASSQETRSYEQYF. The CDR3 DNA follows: TGTGCCAGCAGCCAGGAAACTAGGAGCTACGAGCAGTACTTC.

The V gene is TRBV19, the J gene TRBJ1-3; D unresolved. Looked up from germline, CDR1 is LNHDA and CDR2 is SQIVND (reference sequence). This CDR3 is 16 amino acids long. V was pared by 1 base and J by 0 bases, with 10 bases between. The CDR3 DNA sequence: TGTGCCAGTAGTATAGGCGGCAGCCTCTCTGGAAACACCATATATTTT. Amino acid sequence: CASSIGGSLSGNTIYF.

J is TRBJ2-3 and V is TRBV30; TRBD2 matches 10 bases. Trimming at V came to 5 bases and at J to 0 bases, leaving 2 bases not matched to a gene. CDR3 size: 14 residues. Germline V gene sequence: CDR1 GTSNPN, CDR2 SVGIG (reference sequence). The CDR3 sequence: CAWRLAGSTDTQYF. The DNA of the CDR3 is TGTGCCTGGCGACTAGCGGGTAGCACAGATACGCAGTATTTT.

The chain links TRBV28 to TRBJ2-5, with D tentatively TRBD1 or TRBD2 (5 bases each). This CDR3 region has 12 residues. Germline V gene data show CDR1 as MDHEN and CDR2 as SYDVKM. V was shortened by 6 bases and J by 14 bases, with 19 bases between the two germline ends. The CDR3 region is CASSRSGTRIYF. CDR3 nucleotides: TGTGCCAGCAGCCGCTCCGGGACCCGAATCTACTTC. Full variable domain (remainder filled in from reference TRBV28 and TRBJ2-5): DVKVTQSSRYLVKRTGEKVFLECVQDMDHENMFWYRQDPGLGLRLIYFSYDVKMKEKGDIPEGYSVSREKKERFSLILESASTNQTSMYLCASSRSGTRIYFGPGTRLLVL.

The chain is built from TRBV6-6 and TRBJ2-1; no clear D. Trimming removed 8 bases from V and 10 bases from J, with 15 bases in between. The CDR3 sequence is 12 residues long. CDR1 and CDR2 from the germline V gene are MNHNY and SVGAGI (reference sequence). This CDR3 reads CASGGASGEQFF. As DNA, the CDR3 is TGTGCCAGCGGTGGCGCGAGTGGGGAGCAGTTCTTC.

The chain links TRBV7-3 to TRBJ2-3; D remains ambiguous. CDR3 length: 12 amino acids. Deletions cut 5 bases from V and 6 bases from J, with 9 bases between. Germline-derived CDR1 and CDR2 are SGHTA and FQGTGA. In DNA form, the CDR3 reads TGTGCCAGCAGCCGCGGTCGGGATACGCAGTATTTT. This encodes CASSRGRDTQYF.

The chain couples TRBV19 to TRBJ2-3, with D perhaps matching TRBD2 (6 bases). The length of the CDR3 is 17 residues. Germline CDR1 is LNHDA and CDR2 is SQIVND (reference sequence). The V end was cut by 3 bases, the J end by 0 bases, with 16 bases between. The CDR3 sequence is CASSIHRTRESTDTQYF. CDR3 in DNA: TGTGCCAGTAGTATCCATAGGACACGGGAGAGCACAGATACGCAGTATTTT.

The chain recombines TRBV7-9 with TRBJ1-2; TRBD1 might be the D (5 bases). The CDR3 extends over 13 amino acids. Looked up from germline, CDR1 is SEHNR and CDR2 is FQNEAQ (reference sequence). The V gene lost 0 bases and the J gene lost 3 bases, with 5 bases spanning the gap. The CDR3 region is CASSLAGDYGYTF. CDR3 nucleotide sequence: TGTGCCAGCAGCTTAGCAGGGGACTATGGCTACACCTTC.

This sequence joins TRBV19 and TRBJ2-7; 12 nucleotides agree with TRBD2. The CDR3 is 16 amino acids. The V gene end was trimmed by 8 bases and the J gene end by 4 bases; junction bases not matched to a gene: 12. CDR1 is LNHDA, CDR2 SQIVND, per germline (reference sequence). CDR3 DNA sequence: TGTGCCAGTGGGACCCAGACTAGCGGGAGTTCGTACGAGCAGTACTTC. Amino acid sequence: CASGTQTSGSSYEQYF.

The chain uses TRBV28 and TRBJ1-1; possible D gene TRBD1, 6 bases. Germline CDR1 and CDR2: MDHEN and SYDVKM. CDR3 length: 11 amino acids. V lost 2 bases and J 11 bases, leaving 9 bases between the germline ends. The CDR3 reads CASSLDRGAFF. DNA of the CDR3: TGTGCCAGCAGTTTAGATAGGGGGGCTTTCTTT.

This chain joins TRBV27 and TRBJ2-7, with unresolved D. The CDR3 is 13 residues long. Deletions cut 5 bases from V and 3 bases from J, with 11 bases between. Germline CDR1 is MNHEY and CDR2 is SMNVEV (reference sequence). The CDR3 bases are TGTGCCAGCAGTCTAGGAAAGGGCTACGAGCAGTACTTC. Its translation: CASSLGKGYEQYF.

Here the CDR3 reads CASSLLRLAGPKNPYEQYF. In DNA form, the CDR3 reads TGTGCCAGCAGTTTACTGCGGCTAGCGGGACCCAAAAATCCCTACGAGCAGTACTTC. The rearrangement links TRBV28 to TRBJ2-7; 9 bases are a match to TRBD2. The CDR3 loop spans 19 amino acids. The J segment lost 2 bases and the V segment lost 2 bases, leaving 16 bases of the junction unmatched. Germline V gives CDR1 MDHEN, CDR2 SYDVKM.